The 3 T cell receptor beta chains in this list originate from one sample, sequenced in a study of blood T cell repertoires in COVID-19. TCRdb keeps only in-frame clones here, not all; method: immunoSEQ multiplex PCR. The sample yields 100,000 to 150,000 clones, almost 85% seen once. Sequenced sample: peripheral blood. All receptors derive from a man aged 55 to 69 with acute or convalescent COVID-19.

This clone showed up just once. Here the CDR3 DNA reads TGTGCCAGCAGTCTAACAGGGGGCTCAGGTGGCTACACCTTC. Translating it yields CASSLTGGSGGYTF. The chain joins TRBV6-5 to TRBJ1-2; 9 nucleotides align to TRBD1. The CDR3 length is 14 residues. V dropped 5 bases and J dropped 7; count of bases not matched to a gene: 8. Per germline, CDR1 MNHEY and CDR2 SVGAGI.

The DNA of the CDR3 is TGTGCCAGCAGCTTGGCGGTGGGCGGGGGTCCCCAAGAGACCCAGTACTTC. Translating it yields CASSLAVGGGPQETQYF. V is TRBV5-4 and J is TRBJ2-5; 7 positions match TRBD2. CDR1 SGHNT and CDR2 YYREEE come from the germline V gene (reference sequence). Trimming took 0 bases from V and 1 from J; bases not matched to a gene: 9. The CDR3 runs to 17 residues.

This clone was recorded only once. The CDR3, as DNA: TGCGCCAGCAGCTTAAGGTTTCAGGGGGCATCTGGAAACACCATATATTTT. Translated: CASSLRFQGASGNTIYF. This chain uses TRBV5-1 with TRBJ1-3; 8 positions match TRBD1. The length of the CDR3 is 17 residues. The junction had 8 bases not matched to a gene; V was cut back by 2 bases and J by 1 base. CDR1 is SGHRS, CDR2 YFSETQ, per germline.